The next 12 T cell receptor beta chains were all read from a single sample in a study of blood T cell repertoires in COVID-19. The repertoire was sequenced with immunoSEQ multiplex PCR; TCRdb's copy has only in-frame clones and lacks some. In the table there are over 100,000 clones, approximately 85% of which are singletons. The material sequenced was peripheral blood. The receptor source for this set is a man in his 70s with acute or convalescent COVID-19.

The chain recombines TRBV7-9 with TRBJ2-5; 7 bases align to TRBD2. CDR3 size: 16 residues. From germline, CDR1 is SEHNR and CDR2 FQNEAQ (reference sequence). With 6 bases clipped from V and 2 bases from J, the junction kept 12 bases outside the gene matches. CDR3 sequence (DNA): TGTGCCAGCAGTTACTCTAGCGGAGGGACGCAAGAGACCCAGTACTTC. Its translation: CASSYSSGGTQETQYF.

This clone was observed a handful of times. V usage is TRBV4-1 and J usage is TRBJ2-2, with 12 bases identical to TRBD1. Germline trimming cut 3 bases from V and 5 bases from J; bases unmatched to any gene: 4. CDR1 and CDR2 from the germline V gene are MGHRA and YSYEKL. The CDR3 has 16 amino acids. The CDR3 spells CASSHPGQGATGELFF. CDR3 bases: TGCGCCAGCAGCCATCCGGGACAGGGGGCTACCGGGGAGCTGTTTTTT.

This clone is a singleton in its sample. The chain recombines TRBV28 with TRBJ1-2; perhaps TRBD1 as D (5 bases). The germline gives CDR1 MDHEN, CDR2 SYDVKM. V was shortened by 4 bases and J by 5 bases, with 11 bases between the two germline ends. This CDR3 spans 13 amino acids. This CDR3 reads CASSWGSQYGYTF. CDR3 nucleotides: TGTGCCAGCAGTTGGGGCAGTCAGTATGGCTACACCTTC.

J is TRBJ2-1 and V is TRBV6-6; possible D gene TRBD2, 5 bases. V was trimmed by 4 bases and J by 8 bases, leaving 15 bases between them. Germline V lookup: CDR1 MNHNY, CDR2 SVGAGI (reference sequence). The CDR3 consists of 14 residues. The CDR3 DNA sequence: TGTGCCAGCAGTTTGGGTGGATCACTAGATGAGCAGTTCTTC. It encodes CASSLGGSLDEQFF.

The V and J genes are TRBV4-1 and TRBJ2-4; perhaps TRBD1 as D (5 bases). The CDR3 contains 16 residues. Trimming took 0 bases from V and 4 from J, leaving 13 bases between them. Looked up from germline, CDR1 is MGHRA and CDR2 is YSYEKL. CDR3 nucleotides: TGCGCCAGCAGCCAAGAAGGTACAAGGGGTAAAAACATTCAGTACTTC. It yields the protein CASSQEGTRGKNIQYF.

The V gene is TRBV5-4, the J gene TRBJ2-1; D is uncertain. This CDR3 has 12 amino acids. V was clipped by 4 bases and J by 9 bases, with 11 bases between them. In germline, CDR1 is SGHNT, CDR2 YYREEE (reference sequence). As DNA, the CDR3 is TGTGCCAGCAGCCCGAACAACCGTGAGCAGTTCTTC. Translated, it gives CASSPNNREQFF. Drawing the rest from reference TRBV5-4 and TRBJ2-1, the complete variable domain is ETGVTQSPTHLIKTRGQQVTLRCSSQSGHNTVSWYQQALGQGPQFIFQYYREEENGRGNFPPRFSGLQFPNYSSELNVNALELDDSALYLCASSPNNREQFFGPGTRLTVL.

The genes are TRBV5-1 and TRBJ2-7; D is ambiguous. Trimming left V 10 bases short and J 3 bases short, with 2 bases between. This CDR3 is 8 amino acids long. Germline V lookup: CDR1 SGHRS, CDR2 YFSETQ. CDR3: CAHYEQYF. The CDR3 DNA sequence: TGCGCCCACTACGAGCAGTACTTC.

The V gene is TRBV19, the J gene TRBJ2-1; 12 bases fit TRBD2. This CDR3 is built from 14 residues. Germline CDR1 is LNHDA and CDR2 is SQIVND (reference sequence). J was trimmed by 5 bases and V by 6 bases; bases with no gene match: 2. CDR3 region: CASRLAGGNNEQFF. In DNA form, the CDR3 reads TGTGCCAGTAGACTAGCGGGGGGTAACAATGAGCAGTTCTTC.

The chain is built from TRBV6-5 and TRBJ2-1; 11 nucleotides align to TRBD2. The length of the CDR3 is 15 residues. The V segment lost 6 bases and the J segment 10 bases; nucleotides outside the gene matches: 11. Germline V gene sequence: CDR1 MNHEY, CDR2 SVGAGI. For the CDR3, the DNA is TGTGCCAGCAGATTGACTAGCGGGACCACTGGCGAGCAGTTCTTC. Translating it yields CASRLTSGTTGEQFF.

This chain links TRBV5-1 with TRBJ2-7, with 7 bases lining up with TRBD1. V was pared by 0 bases and J by 1 base, with 4 bases of the junction left unmatched. CDR1 is SGHRS and CDR2 is YFSETQ in the germline V gene. The CDR3 runs to 15 residues. CDR3 DNA sequence: TGCGCCAGCAGCTTGGAGGGGACAGTGTCCTACGAGCAGTACTTC. Translating it yields CASSLEGTVSYEQYF.

This clone was picked up one time. The chain uses TRBV7-2 and TRBJ2-7; D might be TRBD1 (6 bases). With 7 bases removed from V and 3 bases from J, the gap between germline ends came to 13 bases. CDR3 length equals 13 residues. Germline CDR1 reads SGHTA; CDR2 reads FQGNSA. CDR3 DNA: TGTGCCAGCACCACTACGACAGGCTACGAGCAGTACTTC. Its translation: CASTTTTGYEQYF.

The chain combines TRBV9 with TRBJ2-7; 8 bases align to TRBD1. The CDR3 has 14 amino acids. Trimming cost V 3 bases and J 2 bases; bases outside gene matches: 4. In germline, CDR1 is SGDLS, CDR2 YYNGEE. CDR3 in DNA: TGTGCCAGCAGCGATGGACAGGGCCCCTACGAGCAGTACTTC. Its translation: CASSDGQGPYEQYF.